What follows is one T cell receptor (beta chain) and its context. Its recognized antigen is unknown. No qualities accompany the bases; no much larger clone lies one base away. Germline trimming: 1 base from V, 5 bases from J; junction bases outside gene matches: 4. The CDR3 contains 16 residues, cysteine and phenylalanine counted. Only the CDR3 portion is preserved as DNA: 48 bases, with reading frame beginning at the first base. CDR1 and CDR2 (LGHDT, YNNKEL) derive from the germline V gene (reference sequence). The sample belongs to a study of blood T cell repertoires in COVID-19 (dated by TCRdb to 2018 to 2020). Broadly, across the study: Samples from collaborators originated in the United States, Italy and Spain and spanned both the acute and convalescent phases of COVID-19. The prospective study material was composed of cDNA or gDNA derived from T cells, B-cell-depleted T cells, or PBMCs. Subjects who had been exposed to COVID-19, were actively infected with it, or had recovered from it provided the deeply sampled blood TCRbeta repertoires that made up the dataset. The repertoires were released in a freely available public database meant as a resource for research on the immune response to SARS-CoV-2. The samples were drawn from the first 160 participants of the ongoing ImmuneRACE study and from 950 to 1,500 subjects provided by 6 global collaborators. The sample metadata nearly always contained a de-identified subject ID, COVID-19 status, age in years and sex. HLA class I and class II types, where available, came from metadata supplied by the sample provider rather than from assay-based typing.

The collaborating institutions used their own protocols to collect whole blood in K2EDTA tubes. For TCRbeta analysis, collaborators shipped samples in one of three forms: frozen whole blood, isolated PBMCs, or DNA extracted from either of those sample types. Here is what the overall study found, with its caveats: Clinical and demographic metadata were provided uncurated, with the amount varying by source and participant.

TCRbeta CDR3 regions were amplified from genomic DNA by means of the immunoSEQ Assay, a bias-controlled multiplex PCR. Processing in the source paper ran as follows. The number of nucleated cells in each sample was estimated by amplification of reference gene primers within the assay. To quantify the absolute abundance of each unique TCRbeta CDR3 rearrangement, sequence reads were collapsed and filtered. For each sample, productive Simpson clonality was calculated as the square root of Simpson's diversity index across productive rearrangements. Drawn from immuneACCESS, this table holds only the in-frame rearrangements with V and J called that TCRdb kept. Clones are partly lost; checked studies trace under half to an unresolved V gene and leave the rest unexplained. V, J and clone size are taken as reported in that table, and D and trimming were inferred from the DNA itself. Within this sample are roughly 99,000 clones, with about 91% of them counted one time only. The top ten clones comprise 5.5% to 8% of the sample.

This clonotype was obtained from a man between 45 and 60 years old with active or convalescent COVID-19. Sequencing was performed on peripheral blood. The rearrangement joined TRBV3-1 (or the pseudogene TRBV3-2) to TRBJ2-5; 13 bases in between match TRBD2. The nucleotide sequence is TGTGCCAGCAGCCAAGTAGGGACTAGCGGGAAGGAGACCCAGTACTTC. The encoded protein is CASSQVGTSGKETQYF.